The entry below gives a single T cell receptor (beta chain) sequence along with its context. The V and J ends lost 5 bases and 1 base, in that order; junction bases with no gene match: 7. The CDR3 contains 15 residues. Germline V gives CDR1 MNHEY, CDR2 SVGAGI. These data come from a study of blood T cell repertoires in COVID-19. Across the study: Donors in the United States, Italy and Spain gave samples during acute or convalescent COVID-19. T cells, B-cell-depleted T cells, or PBMCs provided the cDNA or gDNA that served as material.

Authors' analysis steps: Reference gene primer amplification in the assay estimated nucleated cell counts. The assay was immunoSEQ multiplex PCR, and TCRdb's table has in-frame clones only and misses some. D and trimming were read from the DNA, whereas the V and J calls and clone size are those reported in that table. The sample lists about 140,000 clones, 60% to 85% occurring once. The sequenced sample consisted of peripheral blood. The V gene is TRBV6-5, the J gene TRBJ1-2, with 7 bases that match TRBD1. This clonotype was obtained from a woman of 80 years or more with active or convalescent COVID-19. CDR3 sequence (DNA): TGTGCCAGCAGTCACCGGGACAGTTATAACTATGGCTACACCTTC. Protein product: CASSHRDSYNYGYTF.